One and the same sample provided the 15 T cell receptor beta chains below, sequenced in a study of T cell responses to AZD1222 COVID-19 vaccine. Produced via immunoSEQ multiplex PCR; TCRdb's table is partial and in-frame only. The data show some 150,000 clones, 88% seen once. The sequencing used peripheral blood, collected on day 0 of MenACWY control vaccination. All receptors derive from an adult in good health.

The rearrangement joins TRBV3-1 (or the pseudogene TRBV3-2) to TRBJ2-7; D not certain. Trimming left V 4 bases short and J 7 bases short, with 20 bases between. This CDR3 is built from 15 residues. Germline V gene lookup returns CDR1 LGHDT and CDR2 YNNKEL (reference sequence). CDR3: CASSPVMGGGKEQYF. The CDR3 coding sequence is TGTGCCAGCAGCCCCGTGATGGGTGGTGGGAAGGAGCAGTACTTC.

The CDR3: CASSQEVRQALSQETQYF. Written as DNA, the CDR3 is TGCGCCAGCAGCCAAGAGGTGAGACAGGCCCTCTCCCAAGAGACCCAGTACTTC. This chain links TRBV4-1 with TRBJ2-5, with D possibly TRBD1 on 6 matching bases. CDR1 MGHRA and CDR2 YSYEKL come from the germline V gene. The CDR3 length is 18 residues. Trimming shortened V by 0 bases and J by 1 base, and 18 bases separated the two germline ends.

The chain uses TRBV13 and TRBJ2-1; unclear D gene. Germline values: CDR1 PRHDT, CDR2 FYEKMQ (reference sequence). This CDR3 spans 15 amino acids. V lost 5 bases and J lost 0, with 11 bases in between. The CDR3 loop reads CASSKAFPSYNEQFF. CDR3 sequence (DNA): TGTGCCAGCAGCAAGGCATTCCCCTCCTACAATGAGCAGTTCTTC.

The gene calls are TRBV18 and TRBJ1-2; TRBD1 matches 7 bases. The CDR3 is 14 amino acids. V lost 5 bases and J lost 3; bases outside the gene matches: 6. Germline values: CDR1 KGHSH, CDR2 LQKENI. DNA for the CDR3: TGTGCCAGCTCAACGAGGACAGGAGACTATGGCTACACCTTC. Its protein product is CASSTRTGDYGYTF. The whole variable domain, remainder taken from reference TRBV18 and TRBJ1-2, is NAGVMQNPRHLVRRRGQEARLRCSPMKGHSHVYWYRQLPEEGLKFMVYLQKENIIDESGMPKERFSAEFPKEGPSILRIQQVVRGDSAAYFCASSTRTGDYGYTFGSGTRLTVV.

The CDR3 reads CASSTPGLINEKLFF. CDR3 nucleotide sequence: TGTGCCAGCAGTACTCCGGGACTGATTAATGAAAAACTGTTTTTT. The genes are TRBV28 and TRBJ1-4; weak D call: TRBD1 (5 bases). V was trimmed by 5 bases and J by 4 bases, leaving 14 bases between them. This CDR3 has 15 amino acids. Germline CDR1 and CDR2: MDHEN and SYDVKM.

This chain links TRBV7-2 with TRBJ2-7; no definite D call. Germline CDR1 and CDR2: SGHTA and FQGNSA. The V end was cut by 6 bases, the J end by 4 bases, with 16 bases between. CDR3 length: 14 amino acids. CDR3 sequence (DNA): TGTGCCAGCAGGACGACTGCGACACCTTACGAGCAGTACTTC. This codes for CASRTTATPYEQYF.

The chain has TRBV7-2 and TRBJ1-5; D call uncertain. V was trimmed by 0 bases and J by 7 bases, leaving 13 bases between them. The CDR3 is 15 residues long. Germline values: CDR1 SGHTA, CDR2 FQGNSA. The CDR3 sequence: CASSLAGPDLQPQHF. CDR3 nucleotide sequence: TGTGCCAGCAGCTTAGCGGGTCCGGATCTGCAGCCCCAGCATTTT.

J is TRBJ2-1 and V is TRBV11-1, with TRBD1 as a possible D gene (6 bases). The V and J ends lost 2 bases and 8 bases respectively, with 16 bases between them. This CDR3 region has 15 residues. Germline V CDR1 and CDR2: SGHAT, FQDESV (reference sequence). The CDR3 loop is CASSLTQGSWHEQFF. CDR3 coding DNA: TGTGCCAGCAGCTTAACACAGGGAAGTTGGCATGAGCAGTTCTTC.

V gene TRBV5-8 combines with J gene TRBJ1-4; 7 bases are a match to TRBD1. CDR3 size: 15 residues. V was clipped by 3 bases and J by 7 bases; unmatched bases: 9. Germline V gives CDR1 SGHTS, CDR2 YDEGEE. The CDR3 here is CASSWRKTGFEKLFF. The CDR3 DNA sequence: TGTGCCAGCAGCTGGCGGAAGACAGGGTTTGAAAAACTGTTTTTT.

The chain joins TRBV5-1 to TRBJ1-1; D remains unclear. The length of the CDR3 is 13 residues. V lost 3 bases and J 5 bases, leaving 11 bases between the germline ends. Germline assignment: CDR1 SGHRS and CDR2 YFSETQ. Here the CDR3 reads CASSWEGRTEAFF. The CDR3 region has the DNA TGCGCCAGCAGCTGGGAGGGTAGGACTGAAGCTTTCTTT. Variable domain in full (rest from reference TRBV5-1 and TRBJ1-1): KAGVTQTPRYLIKTRGQQVTLSCSPISGHRSVSWYQQTPGQGLQFLFEYFSETQRNKGNFPGRFSGRQFSNSRSEMNVSTLELGDSALYLCASSWEGRTEAFFGQGTRLTVV.

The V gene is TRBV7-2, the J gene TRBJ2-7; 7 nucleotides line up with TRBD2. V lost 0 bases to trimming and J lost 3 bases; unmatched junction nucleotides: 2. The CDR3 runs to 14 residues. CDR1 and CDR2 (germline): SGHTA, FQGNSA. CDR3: CASSLAGGNYEQYF. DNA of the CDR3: TGTGCCAGCAGCTTAGCGGGGGGGAACTACGAGCAGTACTTC.

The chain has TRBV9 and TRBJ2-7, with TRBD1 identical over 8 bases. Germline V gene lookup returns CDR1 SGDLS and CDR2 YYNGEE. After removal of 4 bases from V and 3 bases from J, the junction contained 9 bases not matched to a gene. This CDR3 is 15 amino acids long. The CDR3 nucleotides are TGTGCCAGCAGCACCTCCGGGACAGGACTCTACGAGCAGTACTTC. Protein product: CASSTSGTGLYEQYF.

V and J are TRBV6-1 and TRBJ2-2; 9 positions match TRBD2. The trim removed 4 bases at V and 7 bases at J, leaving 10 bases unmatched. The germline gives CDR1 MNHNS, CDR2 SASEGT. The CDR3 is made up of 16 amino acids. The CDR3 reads CASSGTIAGAFGELFF. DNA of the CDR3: TGTGCCAGCAGTGGAACTATAGCGGGAGCGTTCGGGGAGCTGTTTTTT.

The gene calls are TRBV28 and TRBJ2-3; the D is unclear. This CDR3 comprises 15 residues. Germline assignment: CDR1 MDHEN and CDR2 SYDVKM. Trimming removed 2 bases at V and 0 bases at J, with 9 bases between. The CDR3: CASSLVPDSTDTQYF. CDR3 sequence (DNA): TGTGCCAGCAGTTTAGTCCCGGATAGCACAGATACGCAGTATTTT.

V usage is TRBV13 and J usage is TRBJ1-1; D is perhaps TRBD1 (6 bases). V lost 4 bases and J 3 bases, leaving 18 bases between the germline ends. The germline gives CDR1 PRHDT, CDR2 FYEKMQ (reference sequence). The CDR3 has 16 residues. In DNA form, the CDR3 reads TGTGCCAGCAGCTCCAGGGGCGGGGGCGCGGACACTGAAGCTTTCTTT. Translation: CASSSRGGGADTEAFF.